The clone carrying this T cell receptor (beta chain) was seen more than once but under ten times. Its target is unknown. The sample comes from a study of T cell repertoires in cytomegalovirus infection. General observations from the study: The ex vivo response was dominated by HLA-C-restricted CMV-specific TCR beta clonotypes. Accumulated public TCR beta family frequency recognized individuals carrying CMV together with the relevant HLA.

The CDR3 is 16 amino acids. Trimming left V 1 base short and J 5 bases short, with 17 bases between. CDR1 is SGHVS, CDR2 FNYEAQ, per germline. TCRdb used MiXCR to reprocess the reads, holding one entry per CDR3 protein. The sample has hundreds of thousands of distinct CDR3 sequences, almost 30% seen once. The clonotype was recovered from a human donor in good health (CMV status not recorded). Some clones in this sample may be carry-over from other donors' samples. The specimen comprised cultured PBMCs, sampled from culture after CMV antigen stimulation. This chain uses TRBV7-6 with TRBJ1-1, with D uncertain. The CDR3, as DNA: TGTGCCAGCAGCTTAGAAAGGCACTTCGTAAGGACTGAAGCTTTCTTT. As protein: CASSLERHFVRTEAFF.